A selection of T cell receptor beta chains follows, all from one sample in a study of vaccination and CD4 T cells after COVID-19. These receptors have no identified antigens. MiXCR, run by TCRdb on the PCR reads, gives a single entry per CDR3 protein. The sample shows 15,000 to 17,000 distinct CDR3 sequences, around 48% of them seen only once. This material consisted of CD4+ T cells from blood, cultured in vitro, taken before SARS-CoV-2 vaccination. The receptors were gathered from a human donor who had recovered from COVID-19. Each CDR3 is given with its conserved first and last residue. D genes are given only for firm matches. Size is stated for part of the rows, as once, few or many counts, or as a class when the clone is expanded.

CDR3 protein: CASSAGQQETQYF
CDR3 DNA: TGTGCCAGCAGTGCGGGACAGCAGGAGACCCAGTACTTC
V gene: TRBV6-1
clone size: few
D gene: TRBD1
J gene: TRBJ2-5

CDR3 protein: CATHPTGANVLTF
CDR3 DNA: TGTGCCACCCACCCGACTGGGGCCAACGTCCTGACTTTC
V gene: TRBV12-3/TRBV12-4
clone size: few
D gene: -
J gene: TRBJ2-6

CDR3 protein: CASSPGDTEAFF
CDR3 DNA: TGTGCCAGCAGTCCAGGGGACACTGAAGCTTTCTTT
V gene: TRBV28
clone size: -
D gene: -
J gene: TRBJ1-1

CDR3 protein: CASSLPSGRETQYF
CDR3 DNA: TGTGCCAGCAGCTTACCCTCCGGGAGGGAGACCCAGTACTTC
V gene: TRBV7-2
clone size: few
D gene: TRBD2
J gene: TRBJ2-5

CDR3 protein: CASSEQDARINEQFF
CDR3 DNA: TGTGCCAGCAGTGAACAGGACGCTAGGATAAATGAGCAGTTCTTC
V gene: TRBV6-1
clone size: few
D gene: -
J gene: TRBJ2-1

CDR3 protein: CASSETGRSNQPQHF
CDR3 DNA: TGTGCCAGCAGTGAGACAGGTCGTAGCAATCAGCCCCAGCATTTT
V gene: TRBV6-1
clone size: few
D gene: -
J gene: TRBJ1-5

CDR3 protein: CASRFPERSYEQYF
CDR3 DNA: TGTGCCAGCAGGTTTCCAGAACGCTCCTACGAGCAGTACTTC
V gene: TRBV2
clone size: -
D gene: -
J gene: TRBJ2-7

CDR3 protein: CASSLGRQGFPSNQPQHF
CDR3 DNA: TGTGCCAGCAGCTTAGGGAGACAGGGGTTTCCTAGCAATCAGCCCCAGCATTTT
V gene: TRBV7-9
clone size: -
D gene: TRBD1
J gene: TRBJ1-5

CDR3 protein: CASSFRTGVEQYF
CDR3 DNA: TGTGCCAGCAGTTTCCGGACAGGGGTCGAGCAGTACTTC
V gene: TRBV12-3/TRBV12-4
clone size: -
D gene: TRBD1
J gene: TRBJ2-7

CDR3 protein: CSATDVIEQYF
CDR3 DNA: TGCAGTGCTACCGACGTTATCGAGCAGTACTTC
V gene: TRBV20-1
clone size: -
D gene: -
J gene: TRBJ2-7

CDR3 protein: CASAISGPLASETQYF
CDR3 DNA: TGTGCCAGTGCAATTTCCGGGCCCTTAGCGTCAGAGACCCAGTACTTC
V gene: TRBV6-1
clone size: few
D gene: -
J gene: TRBJ2-5

CDR3 protein: CSADVGPTSYNEQFF
CDR3 DNA: TGCAGTGCTGATGTAGGACCCACGTCCTACAATGAGCAGTTCTTC
V gene: TRBV20-1
clone size: -
D gene: -
J gene: TRBJ2-1

CDR3 protein: CASSYRGRFPDTQYF
CDR3 DNA: TGTGCCAGCAGTTACAGGGGGCGCTTTCCAGATACGCAGTATTTT
V gene: TRBV6-5
clone size: -
D gene: TRBD1
J gene: TRBJ2-3

CDR3 protein: CASSLRGYQTVSYGYTF
CDR3 DNA: TGTGCCAGCAGCCTCAGGGGGTACCAGACGGTCTCTTATGGCTACACCTTC
V gene: TRBV28
clone size: -
D gene: TRBD1
J gene: TRBJ1-2

CDR3 protein: CASSLEGYTQYF
CDR3 DNA: TGTGCCAGCAGCTTAGAGGGATATACGCAGTATTTT
V gene: TRBV11-3
clone size: -
D gene: -
J gene: TRBJ2-3

CDR3 protein: CAWSGTSNQPQHF
CDR3 DNA: TGTGCCTGGAGCGGGACTTCAAATCAGCCCCAGCATTTT
V gene: TRBV30
clone size: -
D gene: -
J gene: TRBJ1-5

CDR3 protein: CASSLGLAGEPNTGELFF
CDR3 DNA: TGTGCCAGCAGCCTAGGACTAGCGGGAGAGCCGAACACCGGGGAGCTGTTTTTT
V gene: TRBV7-6
clone size: few
D gene: TRBD2
J gene: TRBJ2-2

CDR3 protein: CASSEAPLYEQYF
CDR3 DNA: TGCGCCAGCAGCGAGGCCCCCCTCTACGAGCAGTACTTC
V gene: TRBV10-2
clone size: -
D gene: -
J gene: TRBJ2-7

CDR3 protein: CASSLTGTSGTNEQYF
CDR3 DNA: TGTGCCAGCAGTTTAACTGGGACTAGCGGGACTAACGAGCAGTACTTC
V gene: TRBV28
clone size: few
D gene: TRBD2
J gene: TRBJ2-7

CDR3 protein: CASSIAGGYTF
CDR3 DNA: TGTGCCAGTAGTATAGCCGGGGGCTACACCTTC
V gene: TRBV19
clone size: -
D gene: -
J gene: TRBJ1-2

CDR3 protein: CASSIAQGPGGNQPQHF
CDR3 DNA: TGTGCCAGTAGTATAGCGCAGGGTCCGGGCGGCAATCAGCCCCAGCATTTT
V gene: TRBV19
clone size: -
D gene: -
J gene: TRBJ1-5

CDR3 protein: CASSPRGLGANVLTF
CDR3 DNA: TGTGCCAGCAGCCCCCGGGGGTTGGGGGCCAACGTCCTGACTTTC
V gene: TRBV7-9
clone size: few
D gene: -
J gene: TRBJ2-6

CDR3 protein: CSARVLGPRANSPLHF
CDR3 DNA: TGCAGTGCTAGAGTGTTAGGACCCAGGGCAAATTCACCCCTCCACTTT
V gene: TRBV20-1
clone size: few
D gene: -
J gene: TRBJ1-6

CDR3 protein: CASSEQQSNYGYTF
CDR3 DNA: TGTGCCAGCAGTGAGCAGCAGTCTAACTATGGCTACACCTTC
V gene: TRBV2
clone size: -
D gene: -
J gene: TRBJ1-2

CDR3 protein: CASSTTGTGKETQYF
CDR3 DNA: TGTGCCAGTAGTACCACCGGGACAGGGAAAGAGACCCAGTACTTC
V gene: TRBV19
clone size: few
D gene: TRBD1
J gene: TRBJ2-5

CDR3 protein: CSADTSGRAETQYF
CDR3 DNA: TGCAGTGCAGACACTAGCGGGAGGGCCGAGACCCAGTACTTC
V gene: TRBV20-1
clone size: -
D gene: TRBD2
J gene: TRBJ2-5

CDR3 protein: CASRPSLTASYEQYF
CDR3 DNA: TGTGCCAGCAGACCCTCCTTGACTGCCTCCTACGAGCAGTACTTC
V gene: TRBV6-1
clone size: once
D gene: -
J gene: TRBJ2-7

CDR3 protein: CASHDKYEQYF
CDR3 DNA: TGTGCCAGCCATGATAAGTACGAGCAGTACTTC
V gene: TRBV6-1
clone size: -
D gene: -
J gene: TRBJ2-7

CDR3 protein: CASSPDSLLPLHF
CDR3 DNA: TGTGCCAGCAGCCCGGACTCTCTTCTCCCCCTCCACTTT
V gene: TRBV7-3
clone size: few
D gene: -
J gene: TRBJ1-6

CDR3 protein: CASSLLVTGELFF
CDR3 DNA: TGTGCCAGCAGCTTACTAGTTACCGGGGAGCTGTTTTTT
V gene: TRBV7-9
clone size: -
D gene: -
J gene: TRBJ2-2